The sequence of this TCR beta chain was determined in a study of ipilimumab plus nivolumab after autologous stem cell transplantation. Across the whole study: Median doses per patient: roughly five ipilimumab, under 10 nivolumab. Both relapsed and primary refractory DLBCL were included.

The table lists this clone with a count of one. Starting 14 to 28 days after autologous transplant, ipilimumab 1 mg/kg was given. The table came from immunoSEQ multiplex PCR; TCRdb's copy has only in-frame clones and leaves some out. The table records about 17,000 clones, 80% of them present only once. This CDR3 region has 12 residues. V lost 3 bases and J lost 10, with 12 bases in between. Looked up from germline, CDR1 is SGHTA and CDR2 is FQGNSA. The sample was PBMCs, taken in a trial of ipilimumab plus nivolumab as post-transplant consolidation. The chain carries TRBV7-2 and TRBJ1-1, with D unclear. This sequence was found in a male donor with diffuse large B-cell lymphoma. The CDR3 DNA reads as TGTGCCAGCAGCTTGATGGAATCGGGAGCTTTCTTT. This codes for CASSLMESGAFF.